Presented here are 8 T cell receptor beta chains from one specimen sequenced in a study of T-cell reconstitution after alpha-beta-depleted transplantation in children. Preparation of the TCRbeta library used unique molecular identifiers. TCRdb called the PCR reads again in MiXCR, with one record for every CDR3 protein. The table shows some 840,000 distinct CDR3 sequences, with approximately 15% occurring only once. The source material was PBMCs, mostly from graft donor cells, sampled 360 days after TCRalphabeta/CD19-depleted stem cell transplant. The origin of the receptors is a male patient aged 5 to 17 who had a stem cell transplant for acute lymphoblastic leukemia, so the T cells may come from the graft donor.

This clonotype was seen more than once but under ten times. J is TRBJ2-7 and V is TRBV7-8; 12 bases fit TRBD1. The germline V gene encodes CDR1 SGHVS and CDR2 FQNEAQ. The CDR3 runs 16 residues. The junction had 5 bases not matched to a gene; V was cut back by 3 bases and J by 2 bases. In DNA, the CDR3 is TGTGCCAGCAGCTTTATCCGGGACAGGGGGCCCTACGAGCAGTACTTC. Translation gives CASSFIRDRGPYEQYF.

This clonotype turned up a few times. This rearrangement joins TRBV5-1 to TRBJ2-1; TRBD1 matches at 9 bases. V gave up 4 bases and J gave up 3 bases; unmatched junction bases: 8. CDR3 size: 16 residues. Germline V gene data show CDR1 as SGHRS and CDR2 as YFSETQ. CDR3 in DNA: TGCGCCAGCAGCGGGACAGGGACTACCTTCTACAATGAGCAGTTCTTC. Protein: CASSGTGTTFYNEQFF.

CDR3 amino acids: CATGSGGDTQYF. As DNA, the CDR3 is TGTGCCACAGGGTCCGGGGGAGATACGCAGTATTTT. The rearrangement links TRBV15 to TRBJ2-3, with D perhaps matching TRBD2 (6 bases). The CDR3 is 12 residues long. CDR1 and CDR2 from the germline V gene are LNHNV and YYDKDF (reference sequence). Deletions cut 9 bases from V and 5 bases from J, with 12 bases between.

This clonotype appeared many times. This chain uses TRBV13 with TRBJ2-2, with 10 positions matching TRBD2. The CDR3 is made up of 14 amino acids. Germline CDR1 and CDR2: PRHDT and FYEKMQ (reference sequence). J lost 6 bases, V lost 5 bases, and 3 bases had no gene match. CDR3 nucleotide sequence: TGTGCCAGCAGCCCGGGACTAGCGCCCGGGGAGCTGTTTTTT. It codes for CASSPGLAPGELFF. Looking up the rest from reference TRBV13 and TRBJ2-2 gives the full variable domain: AAGVIQSPRHLIKEKRETATLKCYPIPRHDTVYWYQQGPGQDPQFLISFYEKMQSDKGSIPDRFSAQQFSDYHSELNMSSLELGDSALYFCASSPGLAPGELFFGEGSRLTVL.

This clonotype was found a few times. This rearrangement joins TRBV20-1 to TRBJ2-2, with TRBD2 matching over 10 bases. The CDR3 has 20 amino acids. J lost 6 bases, V lost 0 bases, and 19 bases had no gene match. Germline CDR1 and CDR2: DFQATT and SNEGSKA (reference sequence). CDR3 sequence reads: CSARDPGLAGEYIRSGELFF. The CDR3 DNA reads as TGCAGTGCTAGAGATCCGGGTCTAGCGGGAGAATACATCAGGTCCGGGGAGCTGTTTTTT.

This clonotype was recorded a few times. This chain joins TRBV5-1 and TRBJ2-7; weak D call: TRBD1 (5 bases). Trimming cost V 5 bases and J 5 bases, with 11 bases left between them. Germline CDR1 SGHRS, CDR2 YFSETQ. This CDR3 contains 12 residues. The CDR3 coding sequence is TGCGCCAGCAGTCAGGGCTTTGACGAGCAGTACTTC. Translating it yields CASSQGFDEQYF.

Ten or more counts support this clonotype. The J gene is TRBJ1-1, the V gene TRBV6-5; D is unclear. Trimming pared 0 bases from V and 1 base from J, leaving 9 bases between. Germline V gene sequence: CDR1 MNHEY, CDR2 SVGAGI. The CDR3 loop spans 15 amino acids. This CDR3 reads CASSYSLGWNTEAFF. CDR3 in DNA: TGTGCCAGCAGTTACTCGCTGGGATGGAACACTGAAGCTTTCTTT.

This clonotype was picked up a small number of times. The CDR3 reads CASSEGRGASGTSTDTQYF. The CDR3 coding sequence is TGTGCCAGCAGCGAGGGGAGGGGGGCTAGCGGTACTAGCACAGATACGCAGTATTTT. The V and J genes are TRBV9 and TRBJ2-3, with a weak D call TRBD2 (7 bases). The germline V gene has CDR1 SGDLS and CDR2 YYNGEE. The CDR3 is 19 amino acids. Between the trimmed V and J ends, which lost 3 bases and 0 bases, there was a span of 23 bases.